The rows below give T cell receptor beta chains drawn from one sample of a study of control samples from healthy donors and cancer patients. Using immunoSEQ multiplex PCR, the repertoire was profiled, and TCRdb retains in-frame clones only, with some absent. This sample has roughly 76,000 clones, with approximately 94% found just once. Sequences were obtained from PBMCs. Receptor source: a woman in her thirties or forties with lung cancer. The CDR3 runs from the conserved cysteine through the conserved F or W. Fields, in order: D gene, V gene, clone size, J gene, CDR3 protein, CDR3 DNA. D genes are given only for firm matches. Clone size is not always given. Where it is, it says once, few, many or a class for expanded clones.

-	TRBV28	-	TRBJ1-3	CASSPSRVRVGSGNTIYF	TGTGCCAGCAGTCCCTCCAGGGTCAGGGTCGGCTCTGGAAACACCATATATTTT
-	TRBV5-1	-	TRBJ2-7	CASSSRGLAGYYEQYF	TGCGCCAGCAGCTCCCGGGGTCTGGCAGGGTACTACGAGCAGTACTTC
-	TRBV7-9	-	TRBJ2-2	CASSLETDTGELFF	TGTGCCAGCAGCTTAGAAACCGATACCGGGGAGCTGTTTTTT
TRBD1	TRBV5-4	-	TRBJ1-1	CASSLGGQGLNTEAFF	TGTGCCAGCAGCTTGGGGGGACAGGGATTGAACACTGAAGCTTTCTTT
-	TRBV4-1	-	TRBJ1-1	CASSQVGWTNTEAFF	TGCGCCAGCAGCCAAGTCGGATGGACGAACACTGAAGCTTTCTTT
-	TRBV28	-	TRBJ1-4	CASSLLWGNNEKLFF	TGTGCCAGCAGTTTACTTTGGGGAAATAATGAAAAACTGTTTTTT
-	TRBV12-3/TRBV12-4	once	TRBJ2-2	CASRKGTGELFF	TGTGCCAGCAGAAAGGGGACCGGGGAGCTGTTTTTT
-	TRBV27	-	TRBJ2-7	CASRIGALTYEQYF	TGTGCCAGCAGAATTGGGGCCTTAACCTACGAGCAGTACTTC
-	TRBV2	-	TRBJ1-1	CASSVPFTGTGTEAFF	TGTGCCAGCAGTGTCCCTTTTACCGGCACTGGCACTGAAGCTTTCTTT
TRBD1	TRBV6-4	-	TRBJ2-3	CASSTGTGPDTQYF	TGTGCCAGCAGTACAGGGACAGGCCCAGATACGCAGTATTTT
-	TRBV10-3	few	TRBJ1-5	CAISESAGVQPQHF	TGTGCCATCAGTGAGTCGGCGGGGGTTCAGCCCCAGCATTTT
TRBD1	TRBV19	-	TRBJ1-5	CASSSSPGQRNQPQHF	TGTGCCAGTAGTTCGAGTCCGGGACAGCGCAATCAGCCCCAGCATTTT
-	TRBV5-6	-	TRBJ1-2	CASSFPTGDYGYTF	TGTGCCAGCAGCTTTCCCACAGGCGACTATGGCTACACCTTC
TRBD1	TRBV11-2	-	TRBJ1-6	CASRMTGSSYNSPLHF	TGTGCCAGCAGGATGACAGGGAGCTCCTATAATTCACCCCTCCACTTT
TRBD2	TRBV10-3	-	TRBJ2-4	CAISEETSGEKNIQYF	TGTGCCATCAGTGAGGAGACTAGCGGGGAGAAAAACATTCAGTACTTC
-	TRBV6-1	-	TRBJ2-1	CASSEQRSSYNEQFF	TGTGCCAGCAGTGAACAGAGGAGCTCCTACAATGAGCAGTTCTTC
-	TRBV27	-	TRBJ2-3	CASSLSITDTQYF	TGTGCCAGCAGTTTATCGATAACAGATACGCAGTATTTT
-	TRBV6-1	-	TRBJ1-1	CASSDRGDGRNTEAFF	TGTGCCAGCAGTGATAGGGGGGACGGCAGGAACACTGAAGCTTTCTTT
TRBD1	TRBV19	-	TRBJ2-1	CASSVGQGAYNEQFF	TGTGCCAGTAGTGTCGGACAGGGGGCCTACAATGAGCAGTTCTTC
-	TRBV7-2	-	TRBJ1-5	CASSLGVSRQPQHF	TGTGCCAGCAGCTTGGGGGTGTCAAGGCAGCCCCAGCATTTT
-	TRBV2	-	TRBJ1-4	CASRGASRGVNEKLFF	TGTGCCAGCAGGGGGGCGTCCCGAGGGGTCAATGAAAAACTGTTTTTT
-	TRBV27	-	TRBJ2-7	CASSLSWGDEQYF	TGTGCCAGCAGTTTATCGTGGGGAGACGAGCAGTACTTC
-	TRBV5-6	-	TRBJ1-2	CASSGWSRPDSNYGYTF	TGTGCCAGCAGCGGATGGAGCAGACCGGACTCAAACTATGGCTACACCTTC
-	TRBV2	-	TRBJ1-1	CASSVTPGTNTEAFF	TGTGCCAGCAGTGTGACACCAGGAACCAACACTGAAGCTTTCTTT
TRBD2	TRBV28	-	TRBJ2-1	CASSLGTGGGGNEQFF	TGTGCCAGCAGTTTAGGGACCGGCGGGGGGGGCAATGAGCAGTTCTTC
-	TRBV3-1/TRBV3-2	-	TRBJ1-3	CASSSTRDGSGNTIYF	TGTGCCAGCAGCTCGACACGAGACGGCTCTGGAAACACCATATATTTT
-	TRBV14	-	TRBJ1-6	CASSLRDSSSYNSPLHF	TGTGCCAGCAGCCTCCGGGACTCGAGCTCCTATAATTCACCCCTCCACTTT
TRBD1	TRBV28	-	TRBJ2-3	CASRAGQGAISTDTQYF	TGTGCCAGCCGGGCGGGACAGGGGGCCATAAGCACAGATACGCAGTATTTT
-	TRBV9	-	TRBJ2-7	CASSVRMEPFDEQYF	TGTGCCAGCAGCGTGAGGATGGAACCATTTGACGAGCAGTACTTC
-	TRBV12-5	few	TRBJ2-1	CASGLVPRVNYNEQFF	TGTGCTAGTGGTTTGGTACCGAGGGTGAACTACAATGAGCAGTTCTTC
TRBD1	TRBV25-1	-	TRBJ1-2	CASSGPGQGGGVYGYTF	TGTGCCAGCAGTGGCCCGGGACAGGGGGGAGGTGTCTATGGCTACACCTTC
TRBD1	TRBV13	-	TRBJ2-7	CASSFGAGTGGSSYEQYF	TGTGCCAGCAGCTTCGGGGCCGGGACAGGGGGGAGCTCCTACGAGCAGTACTTC
TRBD2	TRBV7-2	-	TRBJ2-2	CASSANPGLAGGELFF	TGTGCCAGCAGCGCAAATCCGGGACTAGCCGGCGGGGAGCTGTTTTTT